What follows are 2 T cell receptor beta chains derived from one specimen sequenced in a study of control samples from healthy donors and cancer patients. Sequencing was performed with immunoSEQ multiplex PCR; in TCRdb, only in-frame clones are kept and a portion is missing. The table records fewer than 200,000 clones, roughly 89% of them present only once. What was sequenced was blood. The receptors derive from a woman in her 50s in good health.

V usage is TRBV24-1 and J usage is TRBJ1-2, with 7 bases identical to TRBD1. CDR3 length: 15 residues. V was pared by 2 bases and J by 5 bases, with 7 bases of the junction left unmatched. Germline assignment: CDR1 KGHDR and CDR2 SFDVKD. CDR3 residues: CATSDSGTEPYGYTF. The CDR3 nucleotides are TGTGCCACCAGTGATTCCGGGACAGAGCCTTATGGCTACACCTTC.

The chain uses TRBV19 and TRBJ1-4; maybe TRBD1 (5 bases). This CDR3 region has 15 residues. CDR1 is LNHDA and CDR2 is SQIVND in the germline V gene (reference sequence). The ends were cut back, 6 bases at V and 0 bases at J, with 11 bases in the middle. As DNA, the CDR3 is TGTGCCAGTAGCCTACAGGAGGCAACTAATGAAAAACTGTTTTTT. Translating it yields CASSLQEATNEKLFF.